The 28 T cell receptor beta chains listed next were all sequenced from one sample in a study of tumor and adjacent non-tumor tissue in lung cancer. Three rounds of nested PCR, following a modified ARM-PCR protocol, produced the TCRbeta library. In TCRdb, the multiplex PCR reads were re-called with MiXCR into one record per CDR3 protein. The profile covers some 74,000 distinct CDR3 sequences, with roughly 72% appearing a single time and roughly a tenth taken by the ten largest. This sample's RNA came from whole unsorted tissue. Specimen: lung tumor tissue. Source of these receptors: a woman aged 40 to 50 with non-small cell lung cancer.

This clonotype was recorded once. It may be a read error: a sequence one base away is much more abundant. This chain links TRBV7-8 with TRBJ1-5; D is possibly TRBD1 (6 bases). Germline lookup yields CDR1 SGHVS and CDR2 FQNEAQ. CDR3 length: 15 amino acids. V lost 2 bases, J lost 6 bases, and 14 bases lay in between. CDR3 in amino acids: CASSLPGLGAQPQHF. DNA of the CDR3: TGTGCCAGCAGCTTACCCGGACTGGGGGCTCAGCCCCAGCATTTT.

Turning to this clonotype: One end of the junction varies from germline; a read error may be responsible. The V call is TRBV4-2, the J call TRBJ2-3; D gene ambiguous. CDR1 and CDR2 from the germline V gene are LGHNA and YNFKEQ. This CDR3 comprises 14 residues. CDR3 amino acids: CGSSQDQYTDTQYF. DNA of the CDR3: TGTGGCAGCAGCCAAGACCAGTATACAGATACGCAGTATTTT.

This clonotype was seen ten or more times. The V gene is TRBV7-9, the J gene TRBJ2-2; D is unresolved. Germline-derived CDR1 and CDR2 are SEHNR and FQNEAQ (reference sequence). This CDR3 is 15 amino acids long. V gave up 4 bases and J gave up 6 bases, with 15 bases separating them. Here the CDR3 DNA reads TGTGCCAGCAGCTCCCGACCCCTTGAGGCCGGGGAGCTGTTTTTT. The encoded protein is CASSSRPLEAGELFF. The full variable domain, in which reference TRBV7-9 and TRBJ2-2 provide the parts outside the CDR3, is DTGVSQNPRHKITKRGQNVTFRCDPISEHNRLYWYRQTLGQGPEFLTYFQNEAQLEKSRLLSDRFSAERPKGSFSTLEIQRTEQGDSAMYLCASSSRPLEAGELFFGEGSRLTVL.

The chain uses TRBV7-2 and TRBJ2-1; perhaps TRBD1 as D (5 bases). Germline V gene lookup returns CDR1 SGHTA and CDR2 FQGNSA. This CDR3 is built from 13 residues. V was cut by 5 bases and J by 3 bases, with 8 bases left in between. CDR3 sequence: CASSATVYNEQFF. The CDR3 region has the DNA TGTGCCAGCAGCGCGACAGTCTACAATGAGCAGTTCTTC.

Remarks on this clonotype: A much larger clone is a single base away; this may be a read error. The chain has TRBV5-6 and TRBJ1-1; 8 bases are a match to TRBD1. The CDR3 runs 15 residues. The germline V gene encodes CDR1 SGHDT and CDR2 YYEEEE. With V trimmed by 2 bases and J by 6 bases, 9 bases remained unmatched. CDR3 coding DNA: TGTGCCAGCAGCTTTGGAGAACAGGGGGACTCTGAAGCTTTCTTT. This encodes CASSFGEQGDSEAFF.

This clonotype has a single count. The chain uses TRBV6-2 or TRBV6-3 and TRBJ1-1, with 8 positions matching TRBD1. The CDR3 spans 16 residues. Trimming cost V 6 bases and J 5 bases; bases outside gene matches: 14. Germline CDR1 is MNHEY and CDR2 is SVGEGT. Here the CDR3 reads CASSLPRQRQGTEAFF. The DNA of the CDR3 is TGTGCCAGCAGCCTCCCGAGACAGAGACAGGGGACTGAAGCTTTCTTT.

As regards this clonotype: This may stem from a read error, because a much larger clone lies one nucleotide away. The chain links TRBV14 to TRBJ2-5; the match to TRBD2 covers 9 bases. Trimming took 5 bases from V and 0 from J; bases not matched to a gene: 4. There are 15 residues in the CDR3. The germline gives CDR1 SGHDN, CDR2 FVKESK. The CDR3 loop is CASSGGLAHQETQYF. The CDR3 coding sequence is TGTGCCAGCAGCGGGGGACTAGCCCACCAAGAGACCCAGTACTTC.

On this clonotype: The junction shows a germline mismatch at one end, possibly a read error. The chain combines TRBV29-1 with TRBJ2-1, with D perhaps assigned TRBD1 or TRBD2 (5 bases each). The CDR3 is made up of 13 amino acids. Germline V gene sequence: CDR1 SQVTM, CDR2 ANQGSEA. The CDR3 spells CSGRTWMGDELFF. The CDR3, as DNA: TGCAGCGGGAGGACTTGGATGGGGGATGAGCTGTTCTTC.

This clonotype has a single count. The chain combines TRBV6-2 or TRBV6-3 with TRBJ2-2; 9 bases map to TRBD1. Germline V gene sequence: CDR1 MNHEY, CDR2 SVGEGT. The CDR3 has 17 residues. The J segment lost 6 bases and the V segment lost 6 bases, leaving 14 bases of the junction unmatched. CDR3 residues: CASRLSGTGRLSGELFF. CDR3 nucleotide sequence: TGTGCCAGCAGACTGTCCGGGACAGGGCGCCTTTCCGGGGAGCTGTTTTTT.

V and J are TRBV11-3 and TRBJ2-3; 8 bases agree with TRBD1. V shed 5 bases, J shed 15 bases, and the junction held 22 bases outside the gene matches. This CDR3 has 16 residues. Germline V lookup: CDR1 SGHNT, CDR2 YENEEA. The CDR3 DNA reads as TGTGCCAGCAGCCTTCGAACAGGGGGAAGGATAGATATTCAATATTTT. Translation gives CASSLRTGGRIDIQYF.

Worth noting for this clonotype: At one end the junction does not follow the germline gene, possibly because of a read error. The J gene is TRBJ2-6, the V gene TRBV6-5; 7 bases fit TRBD1. The germline CDR1 and CDR2 sequences are MNHEY and SVGAGI. The CDR3 covers 17 residues. CDR3 DNA: TGCGTCAGCAGCAGACAGGGAAGCTACTCTGGGGCCAACGTCCTGACTTTC. This encodes CVSSRQGSYSGANVLTF.

In regard to this clonotype: The junction departs from the called germline gene at one end, perhaps through a read error. This sequence joins TRBV5-4 and TRBJ2-7; D might be TRBD2 (7 bases). The CDR3 is made up of 15 amino acids. CDR1 is SGHNT, CDR2 YYREEE, per germline (reference sequence). The CDR3 here is CASNLGGTRFYEQYF. As DNA, the CDR3 is TGTGCCAGCAACTTGGGAGGGACACGGTTTTACGAGCAGTACTTC. Using reference TRBV5-4 and TRBJ2-7 for the parts outside the CDR3, the full variable domain is ETGVTQSPTHLIKTRGQQVTLRCSSQSGHNTVSWYQQALGQGPQFIFQYYREEENGRGNFPPRFSGLQFPNYSSELNVNALELDDSALYLCASNLGGTRFYEQYFGPGTRLTVT.

Worth noting for this clonotype: Given a much more abundant clone one base away, this may be a read error. The chain carries TRBV28 and TRBJ2-3; 8 nucleotides line up with TRBD2. J lost 7 bases, V lost 8 bases, and 17 bases had no gene match. Germline V gene data show CDR1 as MDHEN and CDR2 as SYDVKM. This CDR3 is 16 amino acids long. The CDR3 DNA follows: TGTGCCAGCTGCCCCCACGGGGGGGGACTACGGTATACGCAGTATTTT. It is translated as CASCPHGGGLRYTQYF. Complete variable domain (other parts from reference TRBV28 and TRBJ2-3): DVKVTQSSRYLVKRTGEKVFLECVQDMDHENMFWYRQDPGLGLRLIYFSYDVKMKEKGDIPEGYSVSREKKERFSLILESASTNQTSMYLCASCPHGGGLRYTQYFGPGTRLTVL.

As concerns this clonotype: One end of the junction fails to match germline, which may point to a read error. The rearrangement uses TRBV6-5 and TRBJ1-1; weak D call: TRBD1 (5 bases). The CDR3 runs to 17 residues. CDR1 is MNHEY, CDR2 SVGAGI, per germline. The CDR3: CTSSSRGDAGRGTEAFF. The CDR3 DNA is TGTACCAGCAGTTCCCGAGGGGACGCAGGCCGTGGCACTGAGGCTTTCTTT.

This clonotype is medium-sized by share. The chain employs TRBV11-2 and TRBJ1-2; TRBD1 aligns across 7 bases. The CDR3 spans 15 residues. Germline CDR1 is SGHAT and CDR2 is FQNNGV. J gave up 1 base and V 5 bases, and 7 bases lay outside the gene matches. CDR3 loop: CASSRDGQVNYGYTF. In DNA form, the CDR3 reads TGTGCCAGCAGCCGAGACGGACAGGTTAACTATGGCTACACCTTC.

This sequence joins TRBV14 and TRBJ2-1; tentative D call: TRBD1 (6 bases). Trimming took off 4 bases at V and 8 bases at J, with 21 bases between the two ends. The CDR3 contains 16 residues. Per germline, CDR1 SGHDN and CDR2 FVKESK. CDR3 amino acids: CASSRCRGRGTDEQFF. The CDR3 DNA sequence: TGTGCCAGCAGCCGATGTAGGGGGAGAGGAACGGATGAGCAGTTCTTC.

This clonotype occurred a few times. The chain's CDR3 is CASKGGLGGTEAFF. CDR3 DNA: TGCGCCAGCAAGGGGGGATTGGGTGGCACTGAAGCTTTCTTT. This chain connects TRBV5-1 to TRBJ1-1; D is perhaps TRBD1 (6 bases). The CDR3 runs to 14 residues. The germline V gene has CDR1 SGHRS and CDR2 YFSETQ. Trimming removed 6 bases at V and 4 bases at J, with 16 bases between.

Turning to this clonotype: One end of the junction is discordant with germline, which a read error may explain. The chain employs TRBV18 and TRBJ2-2, with 8 bases aligning to TRBD1. This CDR3 spans 13 amino acids. Germline CDR1 reads KGHSH; CDR2 reads LQKENI. CDR3 nucleotide sequence: TGTGCCAGCTCGGACAGGGACGCCGGGGAGTTGTTTTTT. The encoded protein is CASSDRDAGELFF.

This clonotype has a handful of counts. V is TRBV29-1 and J is TRBJ2-5; possibly TRBD2 for D (6 bases). The germline V and J ends were trimmed by 7 bases and 7 bases, with 25 bases remaining between them. This CDR3 comprises 15 residues. Looked up from germline, CDR1 is SQVTM and CDR2 is ANQGSEA. In DNA, the CDR3 is TGCAGCGCAGAAGGGAGCGGGTTCGGGAAGCGGACCCAGTACTTC. It codes for CSAEGSGFGKRTQYF.

To note about this clonotype: Given the absence of the conserved phenylalanine or tryptophan at the CDR3 end, a read error is likely. J is TRBJ2-1 and V is TRBV11-3, with D possibly being TRBD1 (5 bases). Germline assignment: CDR1 SGHNT and CDR2 YENEEA. This CDR3 has 14 residues. CDR3 in amino acids: CVSSWWGLYNEQFL. The CDR3 region has the DNA TGTGTCAGCAGTTGGTGGGGCCTATACAATGAGCAGTTCTTG.

The J gene is TRBJ2-3, the V gene TRBV29-1; maybe TRBD1 (5 bases). This CDR3 is 15 amino acids long. V was trimmed by 5 bases and J by 1 base, leaving 16 bases between them. The germline gives CDR1 SQVTM, CDR2 ANQGSEA. CDR3 loop: CSVYGVQVCTDTQYF. Here the CDR3 DNA reads TGCAGCGTTTATGGCGTACAGGTTTGCACAGATACGCAGTATTTT.

About this clonotype itself: At one boundary the junction diverges from the germline segment, which might be a read error. V is TRBV6-5 and J is TRBJ1-2; D uncertain. Germline-derived CDR1 and CDR2 are MNHEY and SVGAGI. The CDR3 covers 13 residues. CDR3 sequence reads: CTSTRKTLGGYAF. The CDR3 coding sequence is TGTACCAGCACCAGAAAGACTTTAGGCGGCTACGCCTTC.

The chain is built from TRBV6-5 and TRBJ2-3, with D unclear. The CDR3 consists of 16 residues. Germline loops: CDR1 MNHEY, CDR2 SVGAGI. Trimming removed 8 bases from V and 3 bases from J, with 21 bases in between. CDR3 sequence reads: CASCYGPGSGTDTQYF. The CDR3 DNA is TGTGCCAGCTGCTATGGGCCCGGATCTGGGACAGATACGCAGTATTTT.

This clonotype was picked up one time. The chain is built from TRBV11-2 and TRBJ2-5; 8 bases map to TRBD2. The CDR3 is made up of 17 amino acids. From germline, CDR1 is SGHAT and CDR2 FQNNGV. Here the CDR3 DNA reads TGTGCTAACAGCTTAAGTAATAGCGGGGACCTACAAGAGACCCAGTACTTC. It codes for CANSLSNSGDLQETQYF.

The rearrangement joins TRBV11-2 to TRBJ1-1; no definite D call. Per the germline V gene, CDR1 is SGHAT and CDR2 is FQNNGV. Trimming pared 5 bases from V and 2 bases from J, leaving 9 bases between. The CDR3 totals 13 residues. CDR3 protein: CASSRRCNTEAFF. DNA of the CDR3: TGTGCCAGCAGCCGACGGTGCAACACTGAAGCTTTCTTT.

On this clonotype: The junction departs from the called germline gene at one end, perhaps through a read error. V gene TRBV5-6 combines with J gene TRBJ2-7; a weak D match, TRBD1 (6 bases). The CDR3 is 16 residues long. In germline, CDR1 is SGHDT, CDR2 YYEEEE. The CDR3 DNA reads TGCGCCAGCAACTTGATGGGGGCCCAACGTGTATACGAGCAGTACTTC. It codes for CASNLMGAQRVYEQYF.

The rearrangement links TRBV20-1 to TRBJ1-2; D is unclear. The CDR3 contains 13 residues. The V gene's germline CDR1 is DFQATT and CDR2 SNEGSKA (reference sequence). V dropped 3 bases and J dropped 10 bases, with 18 bases sitting between them. In DNA, the CDR3 is TGCAGTGCTAGTCCTATGAAGACAAGCGACTACACCTTC. It translates to CSASPMKTSDYTF.

As for this clonotype: Possible read error: a much larger clone is one base away. The chain combines TRBV20-1 with TRBJ2-3; a weak D match, TRBD1 (6 bases). The CDR3 extends over 14 amino acids. Germline CDR1 reads DFQATT; CDR2 reads SNEGSKA (reference sequence). Trimming left V 7 bases short and J 1 base short, with 15 bases between. The CDR3 bases are TGCAGTGTCTCTCGGAACAGGGGCACAGATACGCAGTATTTT. It codes for CSVSRNRGTDTQYF.